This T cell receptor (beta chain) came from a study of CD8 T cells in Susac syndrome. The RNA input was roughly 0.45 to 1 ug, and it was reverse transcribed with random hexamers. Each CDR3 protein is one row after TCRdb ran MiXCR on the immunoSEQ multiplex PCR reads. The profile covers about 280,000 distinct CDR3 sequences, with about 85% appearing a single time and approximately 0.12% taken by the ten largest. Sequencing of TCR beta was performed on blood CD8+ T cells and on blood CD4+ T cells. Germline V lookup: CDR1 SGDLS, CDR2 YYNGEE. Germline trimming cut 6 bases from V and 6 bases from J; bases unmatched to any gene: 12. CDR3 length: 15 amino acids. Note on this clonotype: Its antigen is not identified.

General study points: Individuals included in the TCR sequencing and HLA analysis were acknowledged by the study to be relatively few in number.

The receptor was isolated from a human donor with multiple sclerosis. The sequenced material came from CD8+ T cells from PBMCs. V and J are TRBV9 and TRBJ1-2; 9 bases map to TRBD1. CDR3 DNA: TGTGCCAGCACCAACCGGGGGACAGGGTATGATGGCTACACCTTC. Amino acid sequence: CASTNRGTGYDGYTF.